The 4 T cell receptor beta chains listed next were all sequenced from one sample in a study of T cells after yellow fever vaccination. TCRdb re-called the 5' RACE reads through MiXCR, storing one row per CDR3 protein. In the table there are hundreds of thousands of distinct CDR3 sequences, approximately 10% of which are singletons. The starting material was PBMCs, obtained on the day of the first yellow fever vaccination. These receptors were obtained from a man between 18 and 35 years old who received the YFV17D yellow fever vaccine.

This clonotype was observed a few times. The rearrangement links TRBV5-4 to TRBJ2-1; D may be TRBD1 (6 bases). Trimming pared 0 bases from V and 6 bases from J, leaving 10 bases between. Germline V CDR1 and CDR2: SGHNT, YYREEE (reference sequence). The length of the CDR3 is 14 residues. CDR3 protein: CASSLDGQLNEQFF. In nucleotides, the CDR3 is TGTGCCAGCAGCTTGGATGGACAGCTCAATGAGCAGTTCTTC.

This clonotype was counted many times. The chain carries TRBV12-3 or TRBV12-4 and TRBJ2-3; no reliable D call. The CDR3 has 16 residues. The V and J ends lost 6 bases and 0 bases respectively, with 16 bases between them. DNA for the CDR3: TGTGCCAGCAGCCTTTCGCAGCATTCTAGCACAGATACGCAGTATTTT. This encodes CASSLSQHSSTDTQYF.

This clonotype has just a few counts. The chain links TRBV6-6 to TRBJ1-2; maybe TRBD1 (6 bases). The CDR3 loop spans 12 amino acids. In germline, CDR1 is MNHNY, CDR2 SVGAGI (reference sequence). Trimming pared 6 bases from V and 8 bases from J, leaving 13 bases between. Here the CDR3 reads CASRLQGGGYTF. CDR3 coding DNA: TGTGCCAGCAGGTTACAGGGAGGAGGCTACACCTTC.

This clonotype was found many times. The rearrangement joins TRBV3-1 to TRBJ2-2; 7 bases map to TRBD2. The CDR3 covers 17 residues. Looked up from germline, CDR1 is LGHDT and CDR2 is YNNKEL (reference sequence). V gave up 6 bases and J gave up 0 bases; unmatched junction bases: 10. The CDR3 bases are TGTGCCAGCAGTCCCCCTACGAGCGGGGCGAACACCGGGGAGCTGTTTTTT. Its protein is CASSPPTSGANTGELFF.